Described below is a single T cell receptor (beta chain) sequence and its context. These data originate in a study of blood T cell repertoires in COVID-19. Repertoires were generated with immunoSEQ multiplex PCR, while TCRdb's copy carries only in-frame clones and drops some. The sample contains about 130,000 clones, 90% to 95% of which appear only once. CDR1 LNHNV and CDR2 YYDKDF come from the germline V gene (reference sequence). With 3 bases removed from V and 8 bases from J, the gap between germline ends came to 14 bases. This CDR3 has 14 amino acids. The chain uses TRBV15 and TRBJ2-1, with D hard to call. The sample was peripheral blood. The source is a man in his forties or fifties with COVID-19, enrolled during active disease. For the CDR3, the DNA is TGTGCCACCAGCAGGTCGGGTGTTGGCTATGAGCAGTTCTTC. Translating gives CATSRSGVGYEQFF.